Listed below are T cell receptor beta chains from one sample, sequenced in a study of CD8+ T cells in alopecia areata. The assay was immunoSEQ multiplex PCR, and TCRdb's table has in-frame clones only and misses some. The data contain over 100,000 clones, around 53% of them seen just once; the ten biggest clones take up just over 0.45%. Sample: CD4+ T cells sorted from blood, taken at week 4, from a patient treated with tofacitinib. The receptors derive from a human donor with alopecia areata. The CDR3 runs from the conserved cysteine through the conserved F or W. Each record gives: J gene, clone size, CDR3 length, V gene, D gene, CDR3 protein, CDR3 DNA. The D gene is left open where the match is weak. Where a row states a size, it is once, few, many or the class of an expanded clone; other rows omit it.

>TRBJ2-6|few|14|TRBV29-1|.
CSVEGTSGANVLTF
TGCAGCGTTGAAGGAACCTCTGGGGCCAACGTCCTGACTTTC
>TRBJ2-3|.|15|TRBV28|TRBD2
CASSLRRVSGNTQYF
TGTGCCAGCAGTTTAAGGAGAGTTAGCGGGAATACGCAGTATTTT
>TRBJ2-5|.|14|TRBV29-1|.
CSAAAFGGSETQYF
TGCAGCGCCGCCGCTTTTGGGGGAAGTGAGACCCAGTACTTC
>TRBJ2-7|.|13|TRBV29-1|.
CSVVRRESYEQYF
TGCAGCGTTGTGCGACGGGAGTCCTACGAGCAGTACTTC
>TRBJ2-5|.|14|TRBV30|.
CARRGALGGETQYF
TGTGCCCGGAGAGGGGCATTGGGGGGAGAGACCCAGTACTTC
>TRBJ2-7|.|16|TRBV15|.
CATSRGLTVTTYEQYF
TGTGCCACCAGCAGAGGGTTAACGGTGACGACCTACGAGCAGTACTTC
>TRBJ2-2|.|15|TRBV5-1|TRBD1
CASSLWTGIPGELFF
TGCGCCAGCAGCTTGTGGACAGGGATCCCCGGGGAGCTGTTTTTT
>TRBJ2-6|.|15|TRBV15|.
CATRGLSSGANVLTF
TGTGCCACCAGGGGTTTAAGCTCTGGGGCCAACGTCCTGACTTTC
>TRBJ2-3|.|13|TRBV29-1|.
CSVARLTTDTQYF
TGCAGCGTCGCAAGACTCACCACAGATACGCAGTATTTT
>TRBJ2-6|few|16|TRBV2|.
CASSPGFSSGANVLTF
TGTGCCAGCTCCCCGGGGTTCAGCTCTGGGGCCAACGTCCTGACTTTC
>TRBJ1-2|.|15|TRBV7-8|.
CASSLVMAGLYGYTF
TGTGCCAGCAGCTTAGTGATGGCAGGACTCTATGGCTACACCTTC
>TRBJ2-2|once|14|TRBV29-1|.
CSVPGTANTGELFF
TGCAGCGTCCCCGGGACGGCGAACACCGGGGAGCTGTTTTTT
>TRBJ2-7|.|13|TRBV27|.
CASKGQGRNEQYF
TGTGCCAGCAAGGGCCAGGGGAGGAACGAGCAGTACTTC
>TRBJ1-2|few|13|TRBV6-5|.
CASSGPGNYGYTF
TGTGCCAGCAGTGGGCCGGGGAACTATGGCTACACCTTC
>TRBJ1-2|.|14|TRBV5-6|TRBD1
CASSSVQGTYGYTF
TGTGCCAGCAGCTCCGTACAGGGGACCTATGGCTACACCTTC
>TRBJ2-3|.|20|TRBV4-2|TRBD2
CASSQDLRLAGHVSTDTQYF
TGTGCCAGCAGCCAAGATCTACGCCTAGCGGGGCACGTAAGCACAGATACGCAGTATTTT
>TRBJ1-6|.|13|TRBV7-9|.
CASILGGNSPLHF
TGTGCCAGCATCCTAGGGGGGAATTCACCCCTCCACTTT
>TRBJ1-1|.|18|TRBV11-2|TRBD1
CASSHSRGQLKQGDEAFF
TGTGCCAGCAGTCACTCGCGGGGACAGTTAAAGCAGGGTGACGAAGCTTTCTTT
>TRBJ1-5|.|15|TRBV4-2|.
CASSQDLQPNQPQHF
TGTGCCAGCAGCCAAGATCTACAGCCTAATCAGCCCCAGCATTTT
>TRBJ2-5|few|13|TRBV7-9|.
CASSLGLGETQYF
TGTGCCAGCAGCTTAGGATTGGGCGAGACCCAGTACTTC
>TRBJ1-5|.|13|TRBV30|TRBD1
CAWSGGQGQPQHF
TGTGCCTGGAGTGGGGGACAGGGTCAGCCCCAGCATTTT
>TRBJ2-7|few|14|TRBV10-3|TRBD1
CAISGRTGEGEQYF
TGTGCCATCAGTGGACGGACAGGGGAGGGCGAGCAGTACTTC
>TRBJ2-1|few|14|TRBV19|TRBD1
CASSIGQGGNEQFF
TGTGCCAGTAGTATCGGACAGGGAGGAAATGAGCAGTTCTTC
>TRBJ2-4|.|14|TRBV29-1|TRBD1
CSVVDREAKNIQYF
TGCAGCGTTGTGGACAGGGAAGCCAAAAACATTCAGTACTTC
>TRBJ2-5|.|13|TRBV5-5|.
CASSLEWGETQYF
TGTGCCAGCAGCTTGGAATGGGGGGAGACCCAGTACTTC
>TRBJ1-5|.|14|TRBV28|TRBD1
CASSLLQGNQPQHF
TGTGCCAGCAGTTTATTACAGGGGAATCAGCCCCAGCATTTT
>TRBJ2-1|.|16|TRBV7-2|.
CASSLAWTGSYNEQFF
TGTGCCAGCAGCTTAGCTTGGACCGGCTCCTACAATGAGCAGTTCTTC
>TRBJ2-1|.|14|TRBV30|.
CAWARGSPYNEQFF
TGTGCCTGGGCGCGGGGTTCGCCCTACAATGAGCAGTTCTTC
>TRBJ2-3|.|13|TRBV4-1|.
CASSPASTDTQYF
TGCGCCAGCAGCCCTGCTAGCACAGATACGCAGTATTTT
>TRBJ1-5|few|15|TRBV29-1|TRBD1
CSVAGTASGNQPQHF
TGCAGCGTTGCCGGGACAGCGAGTGGCAATCAGCCCCAGCATTTT
>TRBJ1-1|.|13|TRBV29-1|.
CSVVRLLNTEAFF
TGCAGCGTTGTGCGTTTGTTGAACACTGAAGCTTTCTTT
>TRBJ2-7|.|14|TRBV19|.
CASKTSRSSYEQYF
TGTGCCAGTAAAACGAGCAGGAGCTCCTACGAGCAGTACTTC
>TRBJ2-1|.|13|TRBV25-1|TRBD1
CASRGTGGNEQFF
TGTGCCAGCAGGGGGACAGGGGGTAATGAGCAGTTCTTC
>TRBJ1-2|few|15|TRBV4-2|TRBD1
CASSQPGRGRGGYTF
TGTGCCAGCAGCCAACCCGGCAGGGGGCGGGGAGGCTACACCTTC
>TRBJ1-4|.|13|TRBV6-1|.
CASSHDLNEKLFF
TGTGCCAGCAGTCACGATCTGAATGAAAAACTGTTTTTT
>TRBJ1-2|.|11|TRBV29-1|.
CSGFGDYGYTF
TGCAGCGGGTTTGGGGACTATGGCTACACCTTC
>TRBJ1-2|.|13|TRBV30|.
CACPQAANYGYTF
TGTGCCTGCCCCCAGGCAGCTAACTATGGCTACACCTTC
>TRBJ2-2|.|13|TRBV30|.
CAWSPFDHGGLFF
TGTGCCTGGAGTCCCTTCGACCACGGGGGACTGTTTTTT
>TRBJ2-7|.|17|TRBV4-1|TRBD2
CASSQGPLAGGPYEQYF
TGCGCCAGCAGCCAAGGCCCCCTAGCGGGAGGGCCCTACGAGCAGTACTTC
>TRBJ1-6|.|14|TRBV9|TRBD1
CASSVDRAYSPLHF
TGTGCCAGCAGCGTGGACAGGGCTTATTCACCCCTCCACTTT
>TRBJ1-5|.|12|TRBV6-1|.
CALGDSNQPQHF
TGTGCCCTTGGTGATAGCAATCAGCCCCAGCATTTT
>TRBJ1-2|.|13|TRBV30|.
CAWSVLTEHGYTF
TGTGCCTGGAGTGTTTTAACGGAGCATGGCTACACCTTC
>TRBJ2-5|.|14|TRBV5-1|.
CASSSQGPQETQYF
TGCGCCAGCAGCTCACAGGGCCCCCAAGAGACCCAGTACTTC
>TRBJ1-2|once|14|TRBV5-4|.
CASSLSGWGYGYTF
TGTGCCAGCAGCTTGTCGGGGTGGGGCTATGGCTACACCTTC
>TRBJ2-1|.|12|TRBV30|.
CAWSPGNNEQFF
TGTGCCTGGAGCCCGGGGAACAATGAGCAGTTCTTC
>TRBJ2-3|few|14|TRBV30|.
CAWSVSRGTDTQYF
TGTGCCTGGAGTGTATCCCGGGGCACAGATACGCAGTATTTT
>TRBJ2-7|.|15|TRBV5-6|TRBD1
CASSSLDREVAEQYF
TGTGCCAGCAGCTCACTGGACAGGGAGGTGGCCGAGCAGTACTTC